The present TCR beta chain was sequenced within a study of T cell responses to AZD1222 COVID-19 vaccine listed by TCRdb under 2021. For the study in its entirety: A total of around 240 trial participants underwent TCR sequencing, of whom about 210 received two doses of AZD1222 and some 25 received two doses of the MenACWY control vaccine. Enrollment into the trials was organized by age into subgroups of 18-55, 56-69 and 70-plus years, and those subgroups contained about 160, 30 and 59 TCR-sequenced participants, respectively.

The CDR3 regions of human TCRbeta chains were analyzed by immunosequencing. The published analysis was carried out like this. Repertoire TCRs were checked for matches against a reference library of SARS-CoV-2-specific TCRs that had been generated using the MIRA antigen-specificity platform. Breadth was defined as the fraction of unique TCRs that were SARS-CoV-2-associated. Depth was defined as the fraction of total T cells that were SARS-CoV-2-associated. Each spike-specific TCR was assigned to its reactive spike region and to a CD4 or CD8 class using the MIRA data. Log10-transformed breadth and depth values were compared by one-way ANOVA with Sidak's multiple comparisons tests. TCRdb holds this immuneACCESS table with in-frame rearrangements only. Some clones are missing; in checked studies, unresolved V genes explain under half, and the rest has no known cause. V and J calls and clone size are as listed in that table; D and trimming were resolved from the DNA. The sample table records approximately 89,000 clones; more than 70% of these occur just once. The ten largest clones take up about 6% of the sample.

In light of the paper, this sample's time point label describes: about 28 days (+/-7) after the second vaccine dose. AZD1222 recipients given second doses at about 4 weeks or at about 12 weeks were pooled, since spike-specific TCR depth and breadth were not found to differ between the two schedules. Vaccinee samples were obtained from the UK trials COV001 and COV002, which included a single-blind randomized controlled phase 2/3 trial of AZD1222 (ChAdOx1 nCoV-19) in healthy adults. For TCRbeta chain sequencing, PBMC samples from trial participants were taken at day 0 and at day 28 after the second dose. With regard to this clone: This receptor's antigen is unknown. The sample holds no much larger clone one base away, and base qualities are not on file.

Summary of the overall study and its limitations: Vaccine-associated CD4 TCRs spanned the whole spike protein, with dominant responses in regions 160-218 and 743-854. After two AZD1222 doses, both the breadth and the depth of spike-specific TCRs were significantly higher than at day 0 and than in MenACWY recipients. No day 14 peak-response samples were available, so repertoires were characterized only after the peak T cell response. In the small 56-69-year group, the increase in depth fell short of significance, most likely because of low power. Nearly half of unique spike-specific TCRs reportedly recognized epitopes outside regions mutated in the B.1.351 and B.1.1.7 variants. Most participants were white British and females outnumbered males, and the authors suggested that clonal diversity may have been underestimated. Conclusions about previously exposed vaccinees are limited, since just a handful of AZD1222 recipients were seropositive for SARS-CoV-2 at baseline.

The receptor's source is an adult who received the AZD1222 COVID-19 vaccine. Sequenced material: peripheral blood, taken 28 days after the second AZD1222 dose.

The base sequence is TGTGCCAGCAGCCTTAGGACTAGCGGGGGCAATGAGCAGTTCTTC. This codes for CASSLRTSGGNEQFF. The rearrangement joined TRBV7-8 to TRBJ2-1; TRBD2 lines up with 13 middle nucleotides. Including cysteine and phenylalanine, the CDR3 has 15 amino acids. Only the CDR3 region is kept as DNA, spanning 45 bases read in frame from base 1. Trimming removed 5 bases from V and 6 bases from J; the gene matches leave 4 bases unexplained. As encoded in the germline V gene, CDR1 is SGHVS while CDR2 is FQNEAQ.